The clone carrying this T cell receptor beta chain was recorded at least ten times. Antigen: not known. Germline values: CDR1 SNHLY, CDR2 FYNNEI. The CDR3 length is 14 residues. The J segment lost 3 bases and the V segment lost 7 bases, leaving 4 bases of the junction unmatched. The data derive from a study of T cell repertoires in cytomegalovirus infection. MiXCR, run by TCRdb on the reads, gives a single entry per CDR3 protein. Of about 830,000 distinct CDR3 sequences listed, around a third were seen once; the top ten hold 9.5% to 15%. The V and J genes are TRBV2 and TRBJ2-1, with 9 bases fitting TRBD2. The sample in question was cultured CD8+ T cells from PBMCs, obtained from culture after CMV antigen stimulation. This TCR was sampled from a human donor in good health (CMV status not recorded). Some clones in this sample may be carry-over from other donors' samples. The CDR3 coding sequence is TGTGCCAGCAAGAGCGGGGGGAACTACAATGAGCAGTTCTTC. Amino acid sequence: CASKSGGNYNEQFF.